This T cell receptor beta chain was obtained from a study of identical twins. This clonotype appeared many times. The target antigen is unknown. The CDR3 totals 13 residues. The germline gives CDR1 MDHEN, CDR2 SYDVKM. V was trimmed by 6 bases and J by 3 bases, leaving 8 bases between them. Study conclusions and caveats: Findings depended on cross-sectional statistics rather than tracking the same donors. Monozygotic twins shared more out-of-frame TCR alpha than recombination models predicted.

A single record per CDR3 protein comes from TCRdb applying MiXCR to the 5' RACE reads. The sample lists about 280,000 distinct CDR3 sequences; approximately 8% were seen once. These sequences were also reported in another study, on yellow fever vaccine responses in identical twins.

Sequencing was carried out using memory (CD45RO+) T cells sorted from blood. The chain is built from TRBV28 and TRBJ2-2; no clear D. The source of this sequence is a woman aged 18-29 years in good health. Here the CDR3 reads CASRPPHTGELFF. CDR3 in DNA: TGTGCCAGCAGGCCCCCGCACACCGGGGAGCTGTTTTTT.